This T cell receptor beta chain derives from a study of T cells after yellow fever vaccination. The CDR3 has 18 amino acids. V lost 5 bases to trimming and J lost 3 bases; unmatched junction nucleotides: 12. The 5'RACE template-switching step produced TCR cDNA and added a universal primer site and UMIs. TCRdb fed the 5' RACE reads into MiXCR, producing one record per CDR3 protein. The table has approximately 130,000 distinct CDR3 sequences, nearly 15% seen once; the top ten hold around 46%. General study findings and limits: Contaminating bulk clonotypes could be abundant in FACS-sorted repertoires.

This clonotype was detected ten times or more. Its cognate antigen is unknown. This chain joins TRBV12-3 or TRBV12-4 and TRBJ2-3; 12 positions match TRBD2. The sequence came from a man between 18 and 35 years old who received the YFV17D yellow fever vaccine. Sequences were derived from CD8+ T cells sorted from PBMCs, sampled 5 days after the yellow fever booster vaccination. In DNA form, the CDR3 reads TGTGCCAGCAGTCGCGACTGGGCTAGCGGGGGGGCTACAGATACGCAGTATTTT. Translation gives CASSRDWASGGATDTQYF.